This entry is about one T cell receptor beta chain. These data come from a study of blood T cell repertoires in COVID-19. The J segment lost 0 bases and the V segment lost 6 bases, leaving 12 bases of the junction unmatched. The CDR3 covers 19 residues. The germline CDR1 and CDR2 sequences are MDHEN and SYDVKM. Profiling relied on immunoSEQ multiplex PCR, and the TCRdb table lists in-frame clones only, not all of them. This sample has over 400,000 clones; just over 85% occur once, and the top ten carry over 1.3%. The V call is TRBV28, the J call TRBJ2-2, with 11 nucleotides matching TRBD2. The TCR comes from a woman in her twenties or thirties with active or convalescent COVID-19. Sequencing was performed on peripheral blood. CDR3 DNA: TGTGCCAGCAGCCTGGGCACTAGCGGGGGAAATTCGAACACCGGGGAGCTGTTTTTT. Translation: CASSLGTSGGNSNTGELFF.